This T cell receptor (beta chain) is drawn from a study of Graves' ophthalmopathy and Graves' hyperthyroidism. The authors amplified TCR beta CDR3 regions, and they did so from RNA transcripts for repertoire sequencing. An initial RT-PCR round employing HTBI primers preceded a second-round multiplex PCR. TCRdb processed the multiplex PCR reads anew with MiXCR; each CDR3 protein has one entry. The table lists around 600,000 distinct CDR3 sequences, over 40% of them singletons. This CDR3 comprises 15 residues. The V and J ends lost 4 bases and 2 bases respectively, with 15 bases between them. Germline values: CDR1 SGHRS, CDR2 YFSETQ.

The gene calls are TRBV5-1 and TRBJ1-2; no clear D. This sequence originates from an adult man with Graves' ophthalmopathy. Sequencing was performed on peripheral blood. CDR3 nucleotide sequence: TGCGCCAGCAGCGCCCTGGGCAGGCCAAACTATGGCTACACCTTC. It translates to CASSALGRPNYGYTF.